The 10 T cell receptor beta chains below all came from one sample that was sequenced in a study of response to subunit inactivated influenza vaccine. In TCRdb, the RT-PCR reads were re-called with MiXCR into one record per CDR3 protein. Of around 490,000 distinct CDR3 sequences listed, less than 10% are singletons. Sequencing was performed on PBMCs from blood, taken roughly 24 months after vaccination. These receptors all come from a man between 45 and 75 years old who received an inactivated influenza vaccine.

This clonotype was detected many times. J is TRBJ2-4 and V is TRBV10-3; 9 positions agree with TRBD1. Germline V gene sequence: CDR1 ENHRY, CDR2 SYGVKD. CDR3 length: 18 amino acids. J was trimmed by 4 bases and V by 3 bases; bases with no gene match: 13. In DNA, the CDR3 is TGTGCCATCAGTGAACAGGGGGCCAGAACTAATCTGAAAAACATTCAGTACTTC. This gives the protein CAISEQGARTNLKNIQYF.

This clonotype was detected ten times or more. The chain recombines TRBV6-2 or TRBV6-3 with TRBJ2-7; TRBD1 matches at 12 bases. V lost 0 bases and J lost 7; bases outside the gene matches: 7. CDR3 length: 16 residues. The V gene's germline CDR1 is MNHEY and CDR2 SVGEGT. The CDR3 reads CASSYSPGQGAKEQYF. CDR3 nucleotide sequence: TGTGCCAGCAGTTACTCACCGGGACAGGGGGCGAAGGAGCAGTACTTC.

In this sample, this clonotype turned up a few times. The chain carries TRBV7-3 and TRBJ1-1, with D unclear. CDR3 size: 13 residues. Trimming left V 5 bases short and J 5 bases short, with 12 bases between. The V gene's germline CDR1 is SGHTA and CDR2 FQGTGA. The CDR3 nucleotides read TGTGCCAGCAGCGCCGCAGGAGGTACTGAAGCTTTCTTT. Its protein product is CASSAAGGTEAFF.

Many counts were recorded for this clonotype. This chain uses TRBV5-1 with TRBJ2-1; D might be TRBD1 (5 bases). The V gene lost 2 bases and the J gene lost 8 bases, with 20 bases spanning the gap. Germline-derived CDR1 and CDR2 are SGHRS and YFSETQ. The CDR3 spans 16 residues. The CDR3 coding sequence is TGCGCCAGCAGCTTTACCGACAGCCGCCCCCCTCATGAGCAGTTCTTC. Protein: CASSFTDSRPPHEQFF.

The sample holds a few counts of this clonotype. J is TRBJ2-3 and V is TRBV28, with a tentative D call TRBD1 (6 bases). Germline CDR1 MDHEN, CDR2 SYDVKM. This CDR3 comprises 15 residues. With 8 bases removed from V and 0 bases from J, the gap between germline ends came to 15 bases. The CDR3 DNA sequence: TGTGCCAGCGGTAATCCTGGACAGAGCACAGATACGCAGTATTTT. This translates into CASGNPGQSTDTQYF.

J is TRBJ2-3 and V is TRBV5-1; the D gene is possibly TRBD1 (6 bases). The length of the CDR3 is 14 residues. The V gene's germline CDR1 is SGHRS and CDR2 YFSETQ. Trimming cost V 2 bases and J 2 bases, with 9 bases left between them. The CDR3: CASSFTGNTDTQYF. DNA for the CDR3: TGCGCCAGCAGCTTCACAGGGAACACAGATACGCAGTATTTT.

This clonotype was seen a few times. V and J are TRBV20-1 and TRBJ2-5, with 7 bases that match TRBD2. From germline, CDR1 is DFQATT and CDR2 SNEGSKA (reference sequence). The J segment lost 4 bases and the V segment lost 0 bases, leaving 14 bases of the junction unmatched. The CDR3 covers 17 residues. The CDR3, as DNA: TGCAGTGCTAGAGATCTCGGGGCGGGAGAGTCCCTAGAGACCCAGTACTTC. The encoded protein is CSARDLGAGESLETQYF.

At least ten counts were recorded for this clonotype. The chain employs TRBV4-1 and TRBJ2-3; maybe TRBD1 (5 bases). V was cut by 0 bases and J by 3 bases, with 13 bases left in between. Germline assignment: CDR1 MGHRA and CDR2 YSYEKL. CDR3 length: 16 residues. The CDR3 DNA is TGCGCCAGCAGCCAAGATCCAGGGCTGAGGACAGATACGCAGTATTTT. Its translation is CASSQDPGLRTDTQYF.

This clonotype showed up many times. CDR3 sequence: CASSPLQGNDPEAFF. CDR3 in DNA: TGTGCCAGCAGCCCACTCCAGGGCAATGATCCTGAAGCTTTCTTT. The rearrangement uses TRBV7-8 and TRBJ1-1, with D possibly matching TRBD1 (5 bases). Per germline, CDR1 SGHVS and CDR2 FQNEAQ. Trimming pared 5 bases from V and 6 bases from J, leaving 19 bases between. The CDR3 spans 15 residues.

This rearrangement joins TRBV28 to TRBJ1-1; D uncertain. The germline V gene encodes CDR1 MDHEN and CDR2 SYDVKM. This CDR3 region has 13 residues. V shed 4 bases and J shed 5 bases, with 11 bases lying between them. This CDR3 reads CASSYGWRTEAFF. CDR3 in DNA: TGTGCCAGCAGTTACGGATGGAGGACTGAAGCTTTCTTT.